The 4 T cell receptor beta chains reported below all come from one sample, sequenced in a study of cytotoxic CD8 clonotypes in ibrutinib-treated CLL. Some clones are missing from TCRdb's copy, which holds only in-frame ones; the method was immunoSEQ multiplex PCR. The sample contains roughly 150,000 clones, around nine tenths of which appear only once. The specimen comprised PBMCs, sampled at disease progression, from a patient treated with ibrutinib. These receptors were obtained from a human donor with chronic lymphocytic leukemia.

This clone showed up just once. The V gene is TRBV30, the J gene TRBJ2-7, with D hard to call. Germline V CDR1 and CDR2: GTSNPN, SVGIG (reference sequence). V was pared by 5 bases and J by 7 bases, with 24 bases between. The CDR3 contains 15 residues. CDR3 loop: CAWPLKGCDPWEQYF. The CDR3 nucleotides are TGTGCCTGGCCGCTTAAAGGGTGTGACCCTTGGGAGCAGTACTTC.

The chain joins TRBV5-1 to TRBJ1-2; no reliable D call. In germline, CDR1 is SGHRS, CDR2 YFSETQ. V was trimmed by 0 bases and J by 0 bases, leaving 12 bases between them. The CDR3 is 16 residues long. CDR3 region: CASSLALESPNYGYTF. The CDR3 DNA reads as TGCGCCAGCAGCTTGGCCTTGGAGTCCCCTAACTATGGCTACACCTTC.

This chain links TRBV19 with TRBJ1-5; D remains unclear. CDR3 length: 17 residues. Trimming cost V 5 bases and J 4 bases, with 21 bases left between them. Germline V CDR1 and CDR2: LNHDA, SQIVND (reference sequence). The CDR3 is CASSPPLSRALNQPQHF. In nucleotides, the CDR3 is TGTGCCAGTAGTCCACCCCTGAGTAGGGCCCTAAATCAGCCCCAGCATTTT.

This clone was detected only once. The J gene is TRBJ2-5, the V gene TRBV10-1; 11 bases line up with TRBD2. V lost 0 bases to trimming and J lost 5 bases; unmatched junction nucleotides: 2. Germline V gene sequence: CDR1 WNHNN, CDR2 SYGVQD (reference sequence). This CDR3 comprises 15 residues. In nucleotides, the CDR3 is TGCGCCAGCAGTGAGTCGGCTAGCGGGGGGGAGACCCAGTACTTC. It is translated as CASSESASGGETQYF.